This TCR beta chain was sequenced for a study of CD4 T cells in relation to SARS-CoV-2 and coronaviruses. Study-level points and caveats: This crossreactivity analysis covered spike protein alone, no other viral proteins.

For this clone: Antigen unknown.

The CDR3 extends over 10 amino acids. Trimming shortened V by 3 bases and J by 8 bases, and 5 bases separated the two germline ends. CDR1 is DFQATT and CDR2 is SNEGSKA in the germline V gene (reference sequence). Measured with immunoSEQ multiplex PCR; TCRdb has only the in-frame clones, and not every one. The sample holds 15,000 to 20,000 clones, around 79% seen once. CD4+ T cells from unexposed donors were obtained before the COVID-19 pandemic (2011-2018). Isolation of CD4+ T cells took place after less than 11 days in culture. The sequencing input was CD4+ T cells from PBMCs, cultured in vitro. This TCR came from a human donor in good health. The V call is TRBV20-1, the J call TRBJ2-1; D gene ambiguous. The DNA of the CDR3 is TGCAGTGCTAGTATCGATGAGCAGTTCTTC. Its protein product is CSASIDEQFF.